These 23 T cell receptor beta chains came from one sample sequenced in a study of blood T cell repertoires in COVID-19. Profiling relied on immunoSEQ multiplex PCR, and the TCRdb table lists in-frame clones only, not all of them. Of roughly 52,000 clones listed, 88% were seen once; the top ten hold 8.5%. Input material: peripheral blood. Receptor source: a man aged 60 to 75 with active COVID-19.

This clone was observed a single time. The CDR3 coding sequence is TGCACCAGCAGCCAAGTTGGGACTAGCGGTGCGATTGAGCAGTTCTTC. Protein product: CTSSQVGTSGAIEQFF. The chain combines TRBV1 with TRBJ2-1; the table's D call, TRBD2, was not checked against the DNA. TRBV1 is a pseudogene locus. This CDR3 comprises 16 residues.

This chain connects TRBV5-1 to TRBJ2-7, with 8 bases that match TRBD1. The germline gives CDR1 SGHRS, CDR2 YFSETQ. V lost 5 bases to trimming and J lost 1 base; unmatched junction nucleotides: 8. The CDR3 has 15 amino acids. DNA for the CDR3: TGCGCCAGCAGTCTAAACCGGGACAGGTCCTACGAGCAGTACTTC. It codes for CASSLNRDRSYEQYF.

The rearrangement joins TRBV5-4 to TRBJ2-7, with 7 bases lining up with TRBD1. The junction had 13 bases not matched to a gene; V was cut back by 4 bases and J by 0 bases. The CDR3 sequence is 17 residues long. Germline CDR1 SGHNT, CDR2 YYREEE (reference sequence). This CDR3 is CASSRESGTVFSYEQYF. The CDR3 region has the DNA TGTGCCAGCAGCAGAGAGTCCGGGACAGTCTTCTCCTACGAGCAGTACTTC.

The chain couples TRBV24-1 to TRBJ2-3; 8 bases are shared with TRBD2. CDR3 length: 17 amino acids. V lost 1 base to trimming and J lost 5 bases; unmatched junction nucleotides: 10. Germline loops: CDR1 KGHDR, CDR2 SFDVKD. The CDR3 DNA is TGTGCCACCAGTGATTTTGCGGGAAGAGCGGGAGAAGATACGCAGTATTTT. Residues: CATSDFAGRAGEDTQYF.

V usage is TRBV18 and J usage is TRBJ1-1, with D possibly matching TRBD1 (5 bases). CDR1 and CDR2 (germline): KGHSH, LQKENI. There are 14 residues in the CDR3. Trimming shortened V by 6 bases and J by 3 bases, and 14 bases separated the two germline ends. CDR3 nucleotide sequence: TGTGCCAGCTCGGAACAGGAGTGGGACACTGAAGCTTTCTTT. Translation: CASSEQEWDTEAFF.

V usage is TRBV4-1 and J usage is TRBJ2-7; D remains unclear. The CDR3 length is 13 residues. Germline values: CDR1 MGHRA, CDR2 YSYEKL. The V end lost 1 base, the J end lost 4 bases, and 8 bases lay between the germline ends. CDR3 coding DNA: TGCGCCAGCAGCCAAGTAGAGGAGTACGAGCAGTACTTC. This codes for CASSQVEEYEQYF.

This rearrangement joins TRBV6-5 to TRBJ1-3; tentative D call: TRBD1 (5 bases). V dropped 5 bases and J dropped 4 bases, with 15 bases sitting between them. This CDR3 is 15 amino acids long. The germline V gene has CDR1 MNHEY and CDR2 SVGAGI. This CDR3 is CASSRGSGTGNTIYF. DNA for the CDR3: TGTGCCAGCAGTAGGGGTTCCGGTACAGGAAACACCATATATTTT.

The chain carries TRBV19 and TRBJ2-2, with 7 bases fitting TRBD2. CDR1 is LNHDA, CDR2 SQIVND, per germline (reference sequence). CDR3 length: 15 residues. Unmatched junction bases numbered 5, after V lost 4 bases and J lost 3 bases. For the CDR3, the DNA is TGTGCCAGTAGTAGGGCTAGCGGTTACACCGGGGAGCTGTTTTTT. Protein sequence: CASSRASGYTGELFF.

In its sample, this clone was seen once. Other nucleotide sequences in the sample specify the same CDR3. The V call is TRBV27, the J call TRBJ2-1, with TRBD2 matching over 13 bases. Looked up from germline, CDR1 is MNHEY and CDR2 is SMNVEV (reference sequence). After removal of 5 bases from V and 5 bases from J, the junction contained 3 bases not matched to a gene. This CDR3 has 15 residues. This chain's CDR3 is CASSPGTSGDNEQFF. Here the CDR3 DNA reads TGTGCCAGCAGTCCGGGGACTAGCGGGGACAATGAGCAGTTCTTC.

V is TRBV7-9 and J is TRBJ2-2, with D possibly being TRBD2 (5 bases). Trimming shortened V by 1 base and J by 6 bases, and 12 bases separated the two germline ends. This CDR3 has 15 amino acids. Germline CDR1 SEHNR, CDR2 FQNEAQ (reference sequence). The CDR3 region has the DNA TGTGCCAGCAGCTTAGAGTTTTCGGGGTCCGGGGAGCTGTTTTTT. It translates to CASSLEFSGSGELFF.

J is TRBJ1-1 and V is TRBV9; D unresolved. The CDR3 covers 13 residues. Germline assignment: CDR1 SGDLS and CDR2 YYNGEE. V lost 0 bases to trimming and J lost 5 bases, with 8 bases between them. CDR3 sequence: CASSVDAGTEAFF. The CDR3 region has the DNA TGTGCCAGCAGCGTAGATGCGGGGACTGAAGCTTTCTTT. The variable domain in full, with the rest retrieved from reference TRBV9 and TRBJ1-1, is DSGVTQTPKHLITATGQRVTLRCSPRSGDLSVYWYQQSLDQGLQFLIQYYNGEERAKGNILERFSAQQFPDLHSELNLSSLELGDSALYFCASSVDAGTEAFFGQGTRLTVV.

The V gene is TRBV6-5, the J gene TRBJ2-3, with no clear D. The V and J ends lost 2 bases and 1 base respectively, with 4 bases between them. Per the germline V gene, CDR1 is MNHEY and CDR2 is SVGAGI. The CDR3 contains 13 residues. In DNA form, the CDR3 reads TGTGCCAGCAGTTACACGGGCACAGATACGCAGTATTTT. Its translation is CASSYTGTDTQYF.

V gene TRBV12-5 combines with J gene TRBJ1-2; perhaps TRBD1 as D (6 bases). The V end was cut by 0 bases, the J end by 4 bases, with 9 bases between. Germline assignment: CDR1 LGHNT and CDR2 FRNRAP. The CDR3 is made up of 14 amino acids. CDR3 amino acids: CASGLVLRGYGYTF. The CDR3 bases are TGTGCTAGTGGTTTGGTACTCAGGGGCTATGGCTACACCTTC.

This chain connects TRBV7-3 to TRBJ2-5, with TRBD2 as a possible D gene (5 bases). Germline V gene lookup returns CDR1 SGHTA and CDR2 FQGTGA. CDR3 length: 13 residues. V was shortened by 3 bases and J by 4 bases, with 9 bases between the two germline ends. The CDR3 region has the DNA TGTGCCAGCAGCTTCGGACTTAGAGAGACCCAGTACTTC. This sequence encodes CASSFGLRETQYF.

The rearrangement links TRBV29-1 to TRBJ2-2, with D possibly TRBD2 on 6 matching bases. Germline CDR1 and CDR2: SQVTM and ANQGSEA. The CDR3 totals 13 residues. Trimming removed 6 bases at V and 5 bases at J, with 13 bases between. The CDR3 sequence is CSVRRGGTGELFF. The CDR3, as DNA: TGCAGCGTCCGGAGGGGCGGGACCGGGGAGCTGTTTTTT.

The CDR3 nucleotides are TGTGCCAGCAGCTTGGTTGGGACAGGTAACCACGAGCAGTACTTC. It codes for CASSLVGTGNHEQYF. V and J are TRBV5-8 and TRBJ2-7; 8 bases align to TRBD1. CDR1 SGHTS and CDR2 YDEGEE come from the germline V gene. The CDR3 loop spans 15 amino acids. V was clipped by 0 bases and J by 5 bases; unmatched bases: 7.

The table lists this clone with a count of one. The chain has TRBV2 and TRBJ2-5, with 8 bases lining up with TRBD2. The V gene end was trimmed by 0 bases and the J gene end by 3 bases; junction bases not matched to a gene: 18. Germline lookup yields CDR1 SNHLY and CDR2 FYNNEI. CDR3 size: 20 residues. Here the CDR3 reads CASSEALPLAGLAKKETQYF. The CDR3 DNA sequence: TGTGCCAGCAGTGAAGCGCTTCCCCTAGCGGGCCTGGCGAAAAAAGAGACCCAGTACTTC.

This chain joins TRBV7-3 and TRBJ2-5, with TRBD1 matching 8 bases. The V segment lost 4 bases and the J segment 5 bases; nucleotides outside the gene matches: 6. CDR1 SGHTA and CDR2 FQGTGA come from the germline V gene. This CDR3 is built from 14 residues. The CDR3 sequence: CASSWTGPGETQYF. For the CDR3, the DNA is TGTGCCAGCAGCTGGACAGGGCCCGGGGAGACCCAGTACTTC.

This sequence joins TRBV11-2 and TRBJ2-7; 11 bases match TRBD2. The V gene's germline CDR1 is SGHAT and CDR2 FQNNGV. The V and J ends lost 2 bases and 7 bases, in that order; junction bases with no gene match: 10. The length of the CDR3 is 16 residues. CDR3 protein: CASSLNRIAGGKEQYF. The DNA for the CDR3 is TGTGCCAGCAGCTTAAATCGAATAGCGGGAGGGAAGGAGCAGTACTTC. Full variable domain (outside the CDR3, taken from reference TRBV11-2 and TRBJ2-7): EAGVAQSPRYKIIEKRQSVAFWCNPISGHATLYWYQQILGQGPKLLIQFQNNGVVDDSQLPKDRFSAERLKGVDSTLKIQPAKLEDSAVYLCASSLNRIAGGKEQYFGPGTRLTVT.

The V gene is TRBV11-2, the J gene TRBJ2-3, with 13 bases that match TRBD2. The ends lost 1 base at V and 5 bases at J; junction bases unmatched: 6. The CDR3 sequence is 17 residues long. Germline lookup yields CDR1 SGHAT and CDR2 FQNNGV. CDR3 DNA: TGTGCCAGCAGCTTAGGGACTAGCGGGAGAAATTTAGATACGCAGTATTTT. Residues: CASSLGTSGRNLDTQYF. The full variable domain, rest sourced from reference TRBV11-2 and TRBJ2-3, is EAGVAQSPRYKIIEKRQSVAFWCNPISGHATLYWYQQILGQGPKLLIQFQNNGVVDDSQLPKDRFSAERLKGVDSTLKIQPAKLEDSAVYLCASSLGTSGRNLDTQYFGPGTRLTVL.

The rearrangement uses TRBV4-1 and TRBJ2-5; TRBD2 agrees at 14 bases. This CDR3 spans 17 amino acids. The J segment lost 5 bases and the V segment lost 0 bases, leaving 5 bases of the junction unmatched. Per the germline V gene, CDR1 is MGHRA and CDR2 is YSYEKL. CDR3 in DNA: TGCGCCAGCAGCCAAGATCTGCGACTAGCGGGAGGGGAGACCCAGTACTTC. It is translated as CASSQDLRLAGGETQYF.

CDR3 residues: CASSNPSGRVTDTQYF. For the CDR3, the DNA is TGTGCCAGTAGTAACCCTAGCGGGAGGGTCACAGATACGCAGTATTTT. The V call is TRBV19, the J call TRBJ2-3; 12 bases map to TRBD2. V was clipped by 4 bases and J by 2 bases; unmatched bases: 4. Germline values: CDR1 LNHDA, CDR2 SQIVND (reference sequence). The CDR3 is 16 residues long.

This chain connects TRBV5-6 to TRBJ2-7; 8 nucleotides align to TRBD2. CDR1 SGHDT and CDR2 YYEEEE come from the germline V gene. V lost 1 base to trimming and J lost 3 bases; unmatched junction nucleotides: 3. The CDR3 consists of 14 residues. The CDR3 nucleotides are TGTGCCAGCAGCTTGCTTCGGGGGGGCTACGAGCAGTACTTC. It encodes CASSLLRGGYEQYF.